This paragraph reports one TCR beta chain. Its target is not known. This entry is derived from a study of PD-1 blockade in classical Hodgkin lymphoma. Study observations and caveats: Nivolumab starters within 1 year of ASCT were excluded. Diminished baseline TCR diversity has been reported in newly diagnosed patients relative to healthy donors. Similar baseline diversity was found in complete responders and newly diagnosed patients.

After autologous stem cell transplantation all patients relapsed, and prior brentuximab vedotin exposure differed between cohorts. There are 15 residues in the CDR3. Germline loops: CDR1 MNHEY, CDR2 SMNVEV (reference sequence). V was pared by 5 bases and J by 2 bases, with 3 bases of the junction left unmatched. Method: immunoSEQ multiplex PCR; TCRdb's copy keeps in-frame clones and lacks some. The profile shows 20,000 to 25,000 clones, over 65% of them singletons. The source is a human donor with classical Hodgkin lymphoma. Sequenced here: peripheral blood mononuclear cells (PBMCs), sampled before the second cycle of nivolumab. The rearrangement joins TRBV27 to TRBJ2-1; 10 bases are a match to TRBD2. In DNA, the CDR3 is TGTGCCAGCAGTGCCGGGACTAGCGCCTACAATGAGCAGTTCTTC. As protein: CASSAGTSAYNEQFF.